The 23 T cell receptor beta chains below come from one sample, sequenced in a study of CD8+CD57+ T cells in acquired aplastic anemia. Genomic DNA, the template, was used for profiling of the TCR beta VDJ and CDR3. TCRdb re-analysed the reads in MiXCR, keeping a single row per CDR3 protein. The data show 90,000 to 150,000 distinct CDR3 sequences, approximately 50% seen once. Flow cytometry had shown expanded CD8+CD57+ cells in the patients chosen for sequencing. What was sequenced was sorted CD4+, CD8+, or CD8+CD57+ T cells (not recorded which) from PBMCs. The receptors derive from a human donor with aplastic anemia.

As to this clonotype: A much larger clone differs from this one at a single base, so this may be a read error. The V gene is TRBV5-1, the J gene TRBJ1-5; the D gene is possibly TRBD1 (5 bases). The CDR3 is made up of 15 amino acids. Germline loops: CDR1 SGHRS, CDR2 YFSETQ. V lost 1 base to trimming and J lost 3 bases, with 11 bases between them. The CDR3 sequence is CASSLTRAPNQPQHF. Here the CDR3 DNA reads TGCGCCAGCAGCTTGACCAGGGCTCCCAATCAGCCCCAGCATTTT.

In this sample, this clonotype turned up a few times. The chain combines TRBV19 with TRBJ1-4; D might be TRBD1 (5 bases). In germline, CDR1 is LNHDA, CDR2 SQIVND (reference sequence). The CDR3 consists of 13 residues. Trimming removed 3 bases at V and 6 bases at J, with 8 bases between. The chain's CDR3 is CASSIRQHEKLFF. In DNA form, the CDR3 reads TGTGCCAGTAGTATCAGACAGCATGAAAAACTGTTTTTT.

The J gene is TRBJ1-4, the V gene TRBV2, with 7 bases that match TRBD1. This CDR3 is 15 amino acids long. V shed 6 bases and J 0 bases; nucleotides not matched to a gene: 4. Germline V gene lookup returns CDR1 SNHLY and CDR2 FYNNEI. CDR3 sequence: CASSRGAATNEKLFF. Here the CDR3 DNA reads TGTGCCAGCAGCAGGGGGGCTGCAACTAATGAAAAACTGTTTTTT.

This clonotype was counted between two and nine times. The V and J genes are TRBV4-1 and TRBJ1-1, with D unresolved. CDR3 length equals 15 residues. CDR1 and CDR2 (germline): MGHRA, YSYEKL. V dropped 1 base and J dropped 2 bases, with 11 bases sitting between them. The CDR3 sequence: CASSQAEGKNTEAFF. The CDR3 DNA follows: TGCGCCAGCAGCCAAGCGGAGGGAAAAAACACTGAAGCTTTCTTT.

This clonotype was recorded at least ten times. The chain is built from TRBV20-1 and TRBJ2-3; D assignment may be TRBD1 or TRBD2 (5 bases each). The V end was cut by 2 bases, the J end by 0 bases, with 18 bases between. The CDR3 length is 17 residues. The V gene's germline CDR1 is DFQATT and CDR2 SNEGSKA (reference sequence). This CDR3 is CSARWSLSGPSTDTQYF. CDR3 coding DNA: TGCAGTGCTAGATGGTCTTTGTCGGGACCTAGCACAGATACGCAGTATTTT.

V usage is TRBV15 and J usage is TRBJ1-5, with a weak D call TRBD1 (6 bases). The CDR3 extends over 15 amino acids. Trimming left V 1 base short and J 4 bases short, with 11 bases between. Germline loops: CDR1 LNHNV, CDR2 YYDKDF (reference sequence). The CDR3 reads CATSRGGQQNQPQHF. The CDR3 region has the DNA TGTGCCACCAGCAGAGGGGGGCAGCAAAATCAGCCCCAGCATTTT.

The chain uses TRBV2 and TRBJ2-7; D unclear. V was clipped by 2 bases and J by 3 bases, with 14 bases between them. The CDR3 covers 15 residues. Germline V CDR1 and CDR2: SNHLY, FYNNEI. This chain's CDR3 is CASSELRQFNYEQYF. The CDR3 region has the DNA TGTGCCAGCAGTGAATTGCGGCAATTCAACTACGAGCAGTACTTC.

At least ten counts were recorded for this clonotype. The V call is TRBV5-6, the J call TRBJ2-5, with a tentative D call TRBD1 (5 bases). Per the germline V gene, CDR1 is SGHDT and CDR2 is YYEEEE. The CDR3 covers 14 residues. The V end was cut by 3 bases, the J end by 4 bases, with 13 bases between. The CDR3 region is CASSSGNGLETQYF. DNA for the CDR3: TGTGCCAGCAGCTCAGGGAATGGCTTAGAGACCCAGTACTTC.

The V and J genes are TRBV11-3 and TRBJ2-5; tentatively, D is TRBD1 or TRBD2 (5 bases each). With 0 bases removed from V and 2 bases from J, the gap between germline ends came to 10 bases. The CDR3 has 15 residues. Germline V lookup: CDR1 SGHNT, CDR2 YENEEA. The CDR3 nucleotides are TGTGCCAGCAGCTTAGACGGGGCTCGGCAAGAGACCCAGTACTTC. This encodes CASSLDGARQETQYF.

V and J are TRBV7-2 and TRBJ1-2, with TRBD1 matching over 8 bases. This CDR3 is 13 amino acids long. The junction had 5 bases not matched to a gene; V was cut back by 5 bases and J by 6 bases. The V gene's germline CDR1 is SGHTA and CDR2 FQGNSA. For the CDR3, the DNA is TGTGCCAGCAGCCCGCGGACAGGGAATGGCTACACCTTC. Translation: CASSPRTGNGYTF.

The CDR3 region has the DNA TGCAGTGCTGCCGGGACAGTTAATCAGCCCCAGCATTTT. Translation gives CSAAGTVNQPQHF. This rearrangement joins TRBV20-1 to TRBJ1-5; 7 positions agree with TRBD1. From germline, CDR1 is DFQATT and CDR2 SNEGSKA (reference sequence). With V trimmed by 5 bases and J by 4 bases, 5 bases remained unmatched. The CDR3 extends over 13 amino acids.

The sample holds many counts of this clonotype. The V and J genes are TRBV4-2 and TRBJ2-7, with TRBD2 identical over 10 bases. From germline, CDR1 is LGHNA and CDR2 YNFKEQ. The V gene end was trimmed by 2 bases and the J gene end by 4 bases; junction bases not matched to a gene: 8. The CDR3 sequence is 16 residues long. The CDR3 DNA follows: TGTGCCAGCAGCCAAAGCGCGGGACTAGCGAAATACGAGCAGTACTTC. It yields the protein CASSQSAGLAKYEQYF.

The rearrangement uses TRBV24-1 and TRBJ1-2; a possible D gene is TRBD1 (5 bases). This CDR3 is 14 amino acids long. V lost 0 bases, J lost 6 bases, and 10 bases lay in between. Germline assignment: CDR1 KGHDR and CDR2 SFDVKD. The CDR3 loop is CATSDLWQGDGYTF. The CDR3 DNA is TGTGCCACCAGTGATTTGTGGCAGGGTGATGGCTACACCTTC.

In this sample, this clonotype turned up once. The rearrangement links TRBV20-1 to TRBJ2-5, with D perhaps TRBD2 (5 bases). CDR1 and CDR2 (germline): DFQATT, SNEGSKA (reference sequence). The CDR3 sequence is 12 residues long. V was pared by 1 base and J by 5 bases, with 8 bases between. Written as DNA, the CDR3 is TGCAGTGCTAGAGGGACGGGGGAGACCCAGTACTTC. Protein: CSARGTGETQYF.

As regards this clonotype: A read error may account for a junction end that differs from germline. The chain joins TRBV25-1 to TRBJ1-3; D not resolved. The CDR3 runs 14 residues. The V gene's germline CDR1 is MGHDK and CDR2 SYGVNS. The CDR3 sequence: CAGSQGESGNTIHF. The CDR3 region has the DNA TGTGCCGGCAGTCAAGGCGAGTCTGGAAACACCATACATTTT.

This chain links TRBV5-1 with TRBJ1-3; TRBD1 agrees at 7 bases. The CDR3 covers 14 residues. The V gene end was trimmed by 2 bases and the J gene end by 3 bases; junction bases not matched to a gene: 2. Per the germline V gene, CDR1 is SGHRS and CDR2 is YFSETQ. The CDR3 protein is CASSLGTDGNTIYF. CDR3 in DNA: TGCGCCAGCAGCTTAGGGACAGATGGAAACACCATATATTTT.

This chain links TRBV7-8 with TRBJ1-1; D unresolved. The V end lost 4 bases, the J end lost 4 bases, and 4 bases lay between the germline ends. The CDR3 runs to 11 residues. Germline V CDR1 and CDR2: SGHVS, FQNEAQ. This chain's CDR3 is CASSSATEAFF. DNA of the CDR3: TGTGCCAGCAGCTCCGCCACTGAAGCTTTCTTT.

A few counts support this clonotype. V gene TRBV2 combines with J gene TRBJ2-7, with D possibly being TRBD1 (5 bases). Germline V CDR1 and CDR2: SNHLY, FYNNEI. V lost 4 bases, J lost 0 bases, and 13 bases lay in between. CDR3 length: 15 amino acids. The CDR3 DNA is TGTGCCAGCAGTGGGGAACAGGTGACCTCCTACGAGCAGTACTTC. As protein: CASSGEQVTSYEQYF.

This rearrangement joins TRBV29-1 to TRBJ2-1, with D uncertain. Between the trimmed V and J ends, which lost 7 bases and 1 base, there was a span of 11 bases. There are 13 residues in the CDR3. Germline CDR1 reads SQVTM; CDR2 reads ANQGSEA. Written as DNA, the CDR3 is TGCAGCGCTCGGACGGGTTCCTACAATGAGCAGTTCTTC. Translating gives CSARTGSYNEQFF.

The V call is TRBV28, the J call TRBJ1-5, with a possible D match to TRBD1 (6 bases). Germline values: CDR1 MDHEN, CDR2 SYDVKM. V was shortened by 4 bases and J by 5 bases, with 15 bases between the two germline ends. This CDR3 region has 15 residues. CDR3 in DNA: TGTGCCAGCAGTTCGGCCGTACAGGGCTATCAGCCCCAGCATTTT. Translating it yields CASSSAVQGYQPQHF.

This rearrangement joins TRBV29-1 to TRBJ1-1, with D tentatively TRBD1 (5 bases). This CDR3 has 14 amino acids. V was shortened by 6 bases and J by 2 bases, with 16 bases between the two germline ends. Germline V gives CDR1 SQVTM, CDR2 ANQGSEA. CDR3 residues: CSVSISGLNTEAFF. Here the CDR3 DNA reads TGCAGCGTCAGTATTTCAGGGCTAAACACTGAAGCTTTCTTT.

This chain joins TRBV19 and TRBJ2-5; 7 bases agree with TRBD1. CDR3 length: 13 residues. V lost 4 bases and J lost 5; bases outside the gene matches: 4. Per germline, CDR1 LNHDA and CDR2 SQIVND (reference sequence). CDR3 sequence: CASSRTGRETQYF. The CDR3 coding sequence is TGTGCCAGTAGTAGGACAGGACGGGAGACCCAGTACTTC. The full variable domain, rest sourced from reference TRBV19 and TRBJ2-5, is DGGITQSPKYLFRKEGQNVTLSCEQNLNHDAMYWYRQDPGQGLRLIYYSQIVNDFQKGDIAEGYSVSREKKESFPLTVTSAQKNPTAFYLCASSRTGRETQYFGPGTRLLVL.

This clonotype was recorded at least ten times. The chain employs TRBV6-1 and TRBJ1-2, with D unresolved. The V end was cut by 3 bases, the J end by 4 bases, with 18 bases between. Per germline, CDR1 MNHNS and CDR2 SASEGT. This CDR3 has 16 residues. CDR3 sequence reads: CASSEESNLEVYGYTF. CDR3 coding DNA: TGTGCCAGCAGTGAGGAAAGCAACCTCGAAGTCTATGGCTACACCTTC.